The 17 T cell receptor beta chains below were found in one sample sequenced in a study of shared clonotypes between healthy human individuals. Selected positively for CCR7 and CD45RO-negative, naive CD8 cells excluded terminally differentiated effector memory CD45RA+ cells. The repertoire was sequenced with immunoSEQ multiplex PCR; TCRdb's copy has only in-frame clones and lacks some. This sample yields about 2 million clones, of which about 95% are seen a single time; roughly 1% belongs to the top ten. The specimen was naive CD8+ T cells sorted from blood. The receptors stem from a man aged 18 to 29 in good health.

The V gene is TRBV7-9, the J gene TRBJ1-2; perhaps TRBD1 as D (5 bases). The CDR3 extends over 16 amino acids. In germline, CDR1 is SEHNR, CDR2 FQNEAQ (reference sequence). V lost 5 bases, J lost 1 base, and 17 bases lay in between. CDR3: CASSAGASELNYGYTF. The CDR3 DNA follows: TGTGCCAGCAGCGCCGGGGCCAGCGAACTTAACTATGGCTACACCTTC.

This chain joins TRBV5-4 and TRBJ2-2; D is possibly TRBD1 (5 bases). The CDR3 loop spans 15 amino acids. Germline V gives CDR1 SGHNT, CDR2 YYREEE (reference sequence). Trimming cost V 0 bases and J 8 bases, with 14 bases left between them. DNA for the CDR3: TGTGCCAGCAGCTTGGGGGGCAGCTTGGTAGGGGAGCTGTTTTTT. Encoded protein: CASSLGGSLVGELFF.

The chain combines TRBV7-8 with TRBJ2-1; 12 bases line up with TRBD2. The germline gives CDR1 SGHVS, CDR2 FQNEAQ. The CDR3 covers 18 residues. V trimming: 2 bases; J trimming: 2 bases; junction bases outside the gene matches: 7. The CDR3 DNA reads TGTGCCAGCAGCTTAAGGCTAGCGGGGGGGATAACCTACAATGAGCAGTTCTTC. Translated, it gives CASSLRLAGGITYNEQFF.

This clone was counted a single time. This same CDR3 is encoded by further DNA sequences in the sample. The chain couples TRBV6-5 to TRBJ2-7; the D gene is possibly TRBD1 (6 bases). The CDR3 runs to 13 residues. The germline CDR1 and CDR2 sequences are MNHEY and SVGAGI. V lost 6 bases and J 2 bases, leaving 11 bases between the germline ends. As DNA, the CDR3 is TGTGCCAGCAGCCCCAGGGGACCCTACGAGCAGTACTTC. It yields the protein CASSPRGPYEQYF.

This clone was counted a single time. V and J are TRBV7-8 and TRBJ2-7; D gene unclear. The CDR3 has 13 residues. Between the trimmed V and J ends, which lost 1 base and 3 bases, there was a span of 7 bases. Germline CDR1 SGHVS, CDR2 FQNEAQ. The CDR3 loop is CASSLGYSYEQYF. CDR3 DNA: TGTGCCAGCAGCTTAGGCTACAGCTACGAGCAGTACTTC.

The table lists this clone with a count of one. The rearrangement uses TRBV23-1 and TRBJ2-4; 7 bases are a match to TRBD2. Being an ORF, TRBV23-1 has a function that is uncertain. J lost 0 bases, V lost 2 bases, and 10 bases had no gene match. This CDR3 is built from 18 residues. The CDR3 loop reads CASSQPKTGGIAKNIQYF. CDR3 nucleotides: TGCGCCAGCAGTCAACCGAAGACGGGAGGAATAGCCAAAAACATTCAGTACTTC.

To note about this clone: The same CDR3 arises from other DNA sequences in this sample as well. The J gene is TRBJ2-7, the V gene TRBV10-3; 8 bases map to TRBD1. This CDR3 contains 14 residues. V shed 2 bases, J shed 3 bases, and the junction held 3 bases outside the gene matches. CDR1 and CDR2 (germline): ENHRY, SYGVKD. The CDR3 DNA reads TGTGCCATCAGTGAGGGACAGGGAGGCTACGAGCAGTACTTC. Amino acids: CAISEGQGGYEQYF.

This rearrangement joins TRBV13 to TRBJ2-1; 11 bases align to TRBD2. Germline CDR1 reads PRHDT; CDR2 reads FYEKMQ (reference sequence). With 4 bases clipped from V and 5 bases from J, the junction kept 7 bases outside the gene matches. The CDR3 is 16 residues long. The DNA for the CDR3 is TGTGCCAGCAGCTCAATCGGGACTAGCGGCAACAATGAGCAGTTCTTC. It translates to CASSSIGTSGNNEQFF.

As concerns this clone: At the DNA level, this CDR3 is encoded by other sequences in the same sample as well. This rearrangement joins TRBV27 to TRBJ1-5; 7 bases map to TRBD1. The CDR3 consists of 16 residues. CDR1 and CDR2 from the germline V gene are MNHEY and SMNVEV (reference sequence). V was pared by 0 bases and J by 2 bases, with 4 bases of the junction left unmatched. CDR3 coding DNA: TGTGCCAGCAGTTTATCAGGGGGCGCAGGCAATCAGCCCCAGCATTTT. Encoded protein: CASSLSGGAGNQPQHF.

The chain has TRBV7-9 and TRBJ2-7; TRBD2 agrees at 14 bases. CDR1 SEHNR and CDR2 FQNEAQ come from the germline V gene (reference sequence). The CDR3 totals 17 residues. Germline trimming cut 6 bases from V and 4 bases from J; bases unmatched to any gene: 11. The CDR3 coding sequence is TGTGCCAGCAGTTCGAACGCTGGACTAGCGGGAGGATACGAGCAGTACTTC. This gives the protein CASSSNAGLAGGYEQYF.

The chain recombines TRBV5-4 with TRBJ2-7; D not resolved. The CDR3 has 12 residues. Germline CDR1 and CDR2: SGHNT and YYREEE (reference sequence). Trimming removed 7 bases at V and 7 bases at J, with 15 bases between. CDR3 nucleotides: TGTGCCAGCTCACGTGGATCGGGTGAGCAGTACTTC. Its translation: CASSRGSGEQYF.

The chain recombines TRBV6-5 with TRBJ1-4; perhaps TRBD1 as D (6 bases). Germline lookup yields CDR1 MNHEY and CDR2 SVGAGI. The CDR3 length is 14 residues. Trimming pared 4 bases from V and 8 bases from J, leaving 14 bases between. This chain's CDR3 is CASSFGGHQEKLFF. CDR3 DNA sequence: TGTGCCAGCAGTTTCGGGGGACATCAGGAAAAACTGTTTTTT.

The chain has TRBV19 and TRBJ1-5; D is uncertain. The germline V gene has CDR1 LNHDA and CDR2 SQIVND (reference sequence). The CDR3 sequence is 12 residues long. Deletions cut 6 bases from V and 0 bases from J, with 3 bases between. As DNA, the CDR3 is TGTGCCAGTAGAAATAGCAATCAGCCCCAGCATTTT. Encoded protein: CASRNSNQPQHF.

The rearrangement uses TRBV7-9 and TRBJ2-1, with D perhaps TRBD2 (5 bases). The CDR3 has 15 residues. Looked up from germline, CDR1 is SEHNR and CDR2 is FQNEAQ (reference sequence). V lost 5 bases, J lost 3 bases, and 14 bases lay in between. The CDR3 sequence is CASSLDADFYNEQFF. DNA of the CDR3: TGTGCCAGCAGCCTCGACGCGGACTTCTACAATGAGCAGTTCTTC. The full variable domain, completed using reference TRBV7-9 and TRBJ2-1, is DTGVSQNPRHKITKRGQNVTFRCDPISEHNRLYWYRQTLGQGPEFLTYFQNEAQLEKSRLLSDRFSAERPKGSFSTLEIQRTEQGDSAMYLCASSLDADFYNEQFFGPGTRLTVL.

The chain is built from TRBV4-1 and TRBJ2-6; D remains ambiguous. Germline V gene sequence: CDR1 MGHRA, CDR2 YSYEKL. The ends were cut back, 0 bases at V and 2 bases at J, with 8 bases in the middle. This CDR3 comprises 16 residues. CDR3 sequence: CASSQDGGAGANVLTF. The CDR3 nucleotides are TGCGCCAGCAGCCAAGATGGTGGGGCTGGGGCCAACGTCCTGACTTTC.

The chain joins TRBV27 to TRBJ1-6, with TRBD1 matching over 7 bases. CDR3 length: 16 residues. The V and J ends lost 0 bases and 4 bases, in that order; junction bases with no gene match: 3. Germline assignment: CDR1 MNHEY and CDR2 SMNVEV (reference sequence). CDR3 region: CASSLSQGEYNSPLHF. Here the CDR3 DNA reads TGTGCCAGCAGTTTATCGCAGGGGGAGTATAATTCACCCCTCCACTTT.

The chain employs TRBV5-1 and TRBJ1-6; D call uncertain. Trimming stripped 0 bases from V and 6 bases from J, with 10 bases between. The CDR3 has 15 amino acids. Germline V gene data show CDR1 as SGHRS and CDR2 as YFSETQ. The CDR3 loop is CASSLDLAVNSPLHF. The CDR3 bases are TGCGCCAGCAGCTTGGACCTGGCCGTTAATTCACCCCTCCACTTT.